This entry lists 16 T cell receptor beta chains sequenced from one sample in a study of tissue T cells after allogeneic stem cell transplantation. Stated time point: mouse harvest day 14 after allogeneic transplant. The graft held 10^6 splenic CD5+ T cells and 10^7 T-cell-depleted bone marrow cells. Assay used: immunoSEQ multiplex PCR; TCRdb lists only in-frame clones, some missing. The sample lists roughly 400 clones, around 49% occurring once. Sequencing used blood. The receptors stem from a female BALB/c mouse given C57BL/6 T cells with graft-versus-host disease after an allogeneic hematopoietic cell transplant.

This clone was seen a few times. Mouse gene names apply. The read ends 1 residue early relative to the CDR3; the germline J gene fills the gap. The chain has TRBV3 and TRBJ1-1, with 7 bases lining up with TRBD1. Germline CDR1 is SNHLY and CDR2 is FYNGKV (reference sequence). CDR3 size: 11 residues. The V and J ends lost 3 bases and 8 bases, in that order; junction bases with no gene match: 0. CDR3 DNA (partial): TGTGCCAGCAGCTTGGACAGGGAAGTCTTC. It specifies CASSLDREVF. The whole CDR3 protein reads CASSLDREVFF. Together with reference TRBV3 and TRBJ1-1, the CDR3 gives the full variable domain: GPKVLQIPSHQIIDMGQMVTLNCDPVSNHLYFYWYKQILGQQMEFLVNFYNGKVMEKSKLFKDQFSVERPDGSYFTLKIQPTALEDSAVYFCASSLDREVFFGKGTRLTVV.

The table lists this clone with a few counts. Germline and genes here are mouse. The read ends 1 residue shy of where the CDR3 ends; the end is completed using the germline J gene. The chain recombines TRBV12-2 with TRBJ2-2; TRBD2 matches at 10 bases. From germline, CDR1 is SGHLS and CDR2 HYDKME. With V trimmed by 2 bases and J by 4 bases, 6 bases remained unmatched. This CDR3 has 16 amino acids. The covered CDR3 bases are TGTGCCAGCTCTCGCCTGGGGGGGCGCGGCACCGGGCAGCTCTAC. Protein product: CASSRLGGRGTGQLY. In full, the CDR3 reads CASSRLGGRGTGQLYF.

Turning to this clone: Mouse gene names and germline throughout. The read falls 1 residue short of the CDR3 end, and the missing part is taken from the germline J gene. This chain uses TRBV26 with TRBJ2-5; the match to TRBD2 covers 11 bases. The V gene's germline CDR1 is KGHPV and CDR2 FQNQEV (reference sequence). The V segment lost 5 bases and the J segment 4 bases; nucleotides outside the gene matches: 5. The length of the CDR3 is 15 residues. The covered CDR3 bases are TGTGCCAGCAGTGTCGACTGGGGGGGGAAAGACACCCAGTAC. Encoded protein: CASSVDWGGKDTQY. In full, the CDR3 is CASSVDWGGKDTQYF. Drawing the rest from reference TRBV26 and TRBJ2-5, the complete variable domain is NSKVIQTPRYLVKGQGQKAKMRCIPEKGHPVVFWYQQNKNNEFKFLINFQNQEVLQQIDMTEKRFSAECPSNSPCSLEIQSSEAGDSALYLCASSVDWGGKDTQYFGPGTRLLVL.

Only a few counts were recorded for this clone. Germline and genes here are mouse. The missing CDR3 end, 1 residue past where the read stops, is filled in from the germline J gene. The chain recombines TRBV16 with TRBJ2-7; 11 bases line up with TRBD2. Germline CDR1 reads SGHSA; CDR2 reads FRNQAP. This CDR3 is 15 amino acids long. After removal of 0 bases from V and 3 bases from J, the junction contained 1 base not matched to a gene. The CDR3 is CASSLDGTGGYEQYF. CDR3 DNA (partial): TGTGCAAGCAGCTTAGATGGGACTGGGGGCTATGAACAGTAC.

As to this clone: Here the gene names and germline are mouse. Partial CDR3 DNA: TGTGCCAGCGGGACCGGGACTGGGGGGACCCAAGACACCCAGTAC. Encoded protein: CASGTGTGGTQDTQY. The whole CDR3 is CASGTGTGGTQDTQYF. This chain joins TRBV13-2 and TRBJ2-5; 12 nucleotides agree with TRBD2. The read comes to an end 1 residue before the CDR3 does, leaving the germline J gene to fill in the end. V dropped 5 bases and J dropped 2; count of bases not matched to a gene: 6. The CDR3 extends over 16 amino acids. The germline V gene has CDR1 NNHNN and CDR2 SYGAGS (reference sequence).

This clone was seen a handful of times. The genes and germline here are from mouse. The read stops 1 residue short of the end of the CDR3; the missing end is completed from the germline J gene. This chain connects TRBV1 to TRBJ2-7; D is ambiguous. This CDR3 comprises 15 residues. Germline CDR1 reads NSQYPW; CDR2 reads LRSPGD (reference sequence). V was pared by 0 bases and J by 0 bases, with 9 bases between. The DNA read from the CDR3 is TGCACCTGCAGTGCAGAGCCGGGCCCCTCCTATGAACAGTAC. Encoded protein: CTCSAEPGPSYEQY. The full CDR3 protein is CTCSAEPGPSYEQYF.

Regarding this clone: Here the gene names and germline are mouse. The CDR3 spells CASSRFVPPNERLFF. Incomplete CDR3 DNA: TGTGCCAGCTCCCGTTTTGTACCTCCCAACGAAAGATTATTT. This sequence joins TRBV12-1 and TRBJ1-4; D uncertain. Read sequence stops 1 residue before the CDR3 end, and the germline J gene provides the missing end. The CDR3 sequence is 15 residues long. V was trimmed by 4 bases and J by 3 bases, leaving 14 bases between them. The germline V gene has CDR1 SGHSN and CDR2 HYEKVE.

Regarding this clone: Gene and germline names: mouse. The read is 1 residue too short to cover the CDR3 end, so that end is filled in from the germline J gene. The chain carries TRBV13-2 and TRBJ2-5, with 7 bases aligning to TRBD2. There are 14 residues in the CDR3. Germline CDR1 reads NNHNN; CDR2 reads SYGAGS (reference sequence). The ends lost 2 bases at V and 0 bases at J; junction bases unmatched: 0. The part of the CDR3 DNA that was read is TGTGCCAGCGGTGACTGGGGGAACCAAGACACCCAGTAC. It codes for CASGDWGNQDTQY. The CDR3 in full is CASGDWGNQDTQYF.

Concerning this clone itself: Gene labels here are mouse ones. The sequenced CDR3 bases are TGTGCCAGCAGCCAAGACGGGTCCAACGAAAGATTATTT. This gives the protein CASSQDGSNERLF. The whole CDR3 sequence reads CASSQDGSNERLFF. J is TRBJ1-4 and V is TRBV5; D is unresolved. The CDR3 extends 1 residue past the end of the read, so its final part is completed from the germline J gene. CDR1 is LGHNA and CDR2 is YNLKQL in the germline V gene (reference sequence). This CDR3 region has 14 residues. V dropped 0 bases and J dropped 2 bases, with 4 bases sitting between them.

Worth noting for this clone: Each gene name is a mouse one. The CDR3 extends 1 residue past the end of the read, so its final part is completed from the germline J gene. V is TRBV26 and J is TRBJ2-2; 10 nucleotides align to TRBD2. The length of the CDR3 is 17 residues. Unmatched junction bases numbered 7, after V lost 4 bases and J lost 2 bases. Germline CDR1 KGHPV, CDR2 FQNQEV (reference sequence). The CDR3 sequence is CASSRRLGGRNTGQLYF. Incomplete CDR3 DNA: TGTGCCAGCAGTCGCCGACTGGGGGGCCGGAACACCGGGCAGCTCTAC.

This clone was counted between two and nine times. The germline and genes are mouse ones. Read data end 1 residue before the CDR3 end; the end is taken from the germline J gene. This chain uses TRBV3 with TRBJ2-5; 10 bases fit TRBD2. With V trimmed by 5 bases and J by 2 bases, 4 bases remained unmatched. This CDR3 spans 15 amino acids. Per germline, CDR1 SNHLY and CDR2 FYNGKV (reference sequence). CDR3 bases read: TGTGCCAGCAGCCCTTACTGGGGGGGCCAAGACACCCAGTAC. Its translation: CASSPYWGGQDTQY. The whole CDR3 reads CASSPYWGGQDTQYF.

Points on this clone: Gene names follow the mouse nomenclature. The read terminates 1 residue ahead of where the CDR3 ends, so the germline J gene completes it. This chain links TRBV12-1 with TRBJ2-7; 12 bases align to TRBD1. Germline V lookup: CDR1 SGHSN, CDR2 HYEKVE. V gave up 4 bases and J gave up 5 bases; unmatched junction bases: 2. This CDR3 has 13 amino acids. The CDR3 DNA, read in part, is TGTGCCAGCTCCCGGGACAGGGGGCATGAACAGTAC. Translating gives CASSRDRGHEQY. The entire CDR3 protein is CASSRDRGHEQYF.

As for this clone: Here the gene names and germline are mouse. The CDR3 end is not reached by the read, which stops 1 residue before it; the germline J gene fills it in. The chain has TRBV19 and TRBJ2-2; no definite D call. This CDR3 comprises 13 residues. Germline loops: CDR1 FNHDT, CDR2 SITEND (reference sequence). Trimming pared 3 bases from V and 0 bases from J, leaving 3 bases between. The CDR3 region is CASSTANTGQLYF. The sequenced part of the CDR3 DNA is TGTGCCAGCAGTACAGCAAACACCGGGCAGCTCTAC.

For this clone: Mouse gene names and germline throughout. The read is 1 residue too short to cover the CDR3 end, so that end is filled in from the germline J gene. This chain joins TRBV23 and TRBJ1-1; the table calls TRBD1, which could not be checked here. Germline V gives CDR1 KGHTA, CDR2 FQNQQP. The CDR3 runs 13 residues. The CDR3 bases that were read are TGCTCCAGCAGCCCGGGACAAAACACAGAAGTCTTC. Its protein product is CSSSPGQNTEVF. The CDR3 as a whole reads CSSSPGQNTEVFF.

This clone is judged hyperexpanded (1% or more). All gene names here are mouse names. From the germline J gene comes the end of the CDR3, since the read stops 1 residue before it. The rearrangement joins TRBV19 to TRBJ2-7; TRBD1 agrees at 8 bases. The germline V gene has CDR1 FNHDT and CDR2 SITEND (reference sequence). This CDR3 has 11 amino acids. With 5 bases clipped from V and 6 bases from J, the junction kept 1 base outside the gene matches. CDR3 DNA, as far as it was read: TGTGCCAGCAGACAGGGGGTTGAACAGTAC. Its protein is CASRQGVEQY. The CDR3, in full, reads CASRQGVEQYF.

Concerning this clone itself: Mouse gene names apply. The read ends 1 residue early relative to the CDR3; the germline J gene fills the gap. This rearrangement joins TRBV5 to TRBJ2-3; 10 positions match TRBD2. Germline V lookup: CDR1 LGHNA, CDR2 YNLKQL (reference sequence). This CDR3 comprises 15 residues. Trimming at V came to 2 bases and at J to 3 bases, leaving 2 bases not matched to a gene. The DNA read from the CDR3 is TGTGCCAGCAGCCAACCTGGGGGGGCAGCAGAAACGCTGTAT. Encoded protein: CASSQPGGAAETLY. The entire CDR3 protein is CASSQPGGAAETLYF.